Following are 4 T cell receptor beta chains from one sample sequenced in a study of blood T cell repertoires in COVID-19. Generated by immunoSEQ multiplex PCR, the TCRdb table keeps only in-frame clones and is missing some. In the table there are about 350,000 clones, 87% of which are singletons. Sequenced material: peripheral blood. Receptor source: a woman aged 45-59 years with COVID-19, enrolled during active disease.

The chain recombines TRBV5-4 with TRBJ1-2; D is unclear. The CDR3 sequence is 14 residues long. The V end was cut by 0 bases, the J end by 2 bases, with 8 bases between. CDR1 SGHNT and CDR2 YYREEE come from the germline V gene (reference sequence). The CDR3 coding sequence is TGTGCCAGCAGCTTGGCAGGTCTCAACTATGGCTACACCTTC. This encodes CASSLAGLNYGYTF. The variable domain in full, with the rest retrieved from reference TRBV5-4 and TRBJ1-2, is ETGVTQSPTHLIKTRGQQVTLRCSSQSGHNTVSWYQQALGQGPQFIFQYYREEENGRGNFPPRFSGLQFPNYSSELNVNALELDDSALYLCASSLAGLNYGYTFGSGTRLTVV.

The rearrangement uses TRBV5-1 and TRBJ2-7; a possible D gene is TRBD1 (6 bases). V lost 3 bases, J lost 5 bases, and 15 bases lay in between. This CDR3 contains 14 residues. Germline V gives CDR1 SGHRS, CDR2 YFSETQ. CDR3 sequence reads: CASSSVDRLDEQYF. The CDR3 region has the DNA TGCGCCAGCAGCTCGGTGGACAGATTGGACGAGCAGTACTTC.

CDR3 amino acids: CASSRGGSGSNQPQHF. DNA for the CDR3: TGTGCCAGTAGTCGCGGGGGATCGGGTAGCAATCAGCCCCAGCATTTT. The chain employs TRBV19 and TRBJ1-5; a weak D match, TRBD1 (5 bases). The CDR3 is 16 amino acids. Germline-derived CDR1 and CDR2 are LNHDA and SQIVND (reference sequence). Trimming shortened V by 5 bases and J by 0 bases, and 14 bases separated the two germline ends.

The rearrangement uses TRBV9 and TRBJ2-2; 10 bases map to TRBD2. The CDR3 runs 15 residues. CDR1 is SGDLS and CDR2 is YYNGEE in the germline V gene. Germline trimming cut 3 bases from V and 5 bases from J; bases unmatched to any gene: 4. CDR3 DNA sequence: TGTGCCAGCAGCGCTAGGACTAGCGGTACCGGGGAGCTGTTTTTT. Protein sequence: CASSARTSGTGELFF. Based on the CDR3 plus reference TRBV9 and TRBJ2-2, the full variable domain is DSGVTQTPKHLITATGQRVTLRCSPRSGDLSVYWYQQSLDQGLQFLIQYYNGEERAKGNILERFSAQQFPDLHSELNLSSLELGDSALYFCASSARTSGTGELFFGEGSRLTVL.